The present T cell receptor beta chain was sequenced within a study of T cell responses to AZD1222 COVID-19 vaccine. General observations from the study: Among vaccine-associated CD4 TCRs, coverage spanned spike, with dominance at 160-218 and 743-854. Among AZD1222 vaccinees, only six were seropositive at baseline. A reported finding is that nearly half of spike-specific TCRs target unmutated variant regions.

This clone appeared a single time. Its antigen is still unknown. The table came from immunoSEQ multiplex PCR; TCRdb's copy has only in-frame clones and leaves some out. This sample carries some 140,000 clones, more than 85% of them seen once, and the ten largest clones take 3.1%. The CDR3 length is 14 residues. Germline-derived CDR1 and CDR2 are MNHEY and SMNVEV (reference sequence). V was trimmed by 1 base and J by 10 bases, leaving 11 bases between them. V is TRBV27 and J is TRBJ1-6; possible D gene TRBD1, 6 bases. The TCR comes from an adult in good health. The sequences come from peripheral blood, collected on day 0 of AZD1222 vaccination. Written as DNA, the CDR3 is TGTGCCAGCAGTTTATACAGGGTCAGGTCACCCCTCCACTTT. Amino acid sequence: CASSLYRVRSPLHF.